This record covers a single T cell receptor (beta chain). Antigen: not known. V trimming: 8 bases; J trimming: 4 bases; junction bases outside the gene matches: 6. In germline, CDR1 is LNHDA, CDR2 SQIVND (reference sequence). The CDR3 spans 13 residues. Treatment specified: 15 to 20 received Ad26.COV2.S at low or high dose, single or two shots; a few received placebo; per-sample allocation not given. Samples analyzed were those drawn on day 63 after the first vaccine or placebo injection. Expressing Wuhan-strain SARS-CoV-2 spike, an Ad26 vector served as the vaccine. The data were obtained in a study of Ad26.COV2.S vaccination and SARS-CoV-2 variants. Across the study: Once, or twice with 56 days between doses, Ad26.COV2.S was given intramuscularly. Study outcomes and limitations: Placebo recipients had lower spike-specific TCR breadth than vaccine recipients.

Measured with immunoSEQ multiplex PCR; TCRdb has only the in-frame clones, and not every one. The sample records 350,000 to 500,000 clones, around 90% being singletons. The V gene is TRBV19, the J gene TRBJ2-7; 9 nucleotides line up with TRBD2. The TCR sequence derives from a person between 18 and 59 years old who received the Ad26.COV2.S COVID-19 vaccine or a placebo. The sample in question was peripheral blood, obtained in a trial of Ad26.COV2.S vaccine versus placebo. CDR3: CASSGTSSYEQYF. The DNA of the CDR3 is TGTGCCAGTTCCGGGACTAGCAGTTACGAGCAGTACTTC.